These 10 T cell receptor beta chains were sequenced from one sample in a study of shared clonotypes between healthy human individuals. Clones were read by immunoSEQ multiplex PCR, and TCRdb kept only the in-frame ones, dropping some. Of about 2.4 million clones in the sample, roughly 93% were seen once. What was sequenced was naive CD4+ T cells from PBMCs. The subset: CD45RA+ positively selected. These receptors were taken from a man between 18 and 35 years old in good health. Some clones in this sample may be carry-over from other donors' samples.

This clone occurred once. V and J are TRBV7-9 and TRBJ2-3; TRBD2 aligns across 9 bases. CDR1 and CDR2 (germline): SEHNR, FQNEAQ (reference sequence). This CDR3 region has 15 residues. V shed 1 base, J shed 3 bases, and the junction held 2 bases outside the gene matches. CDR3 coding DNA: TGTGCCAGCAGCTTAGAGGCGGGAGGGACAGATACGCAGTATTTT. As protein: CASSLEAGGTDTQYF.

The V and J genes are TRBV28 and TRBJ1-1, with a weak D call TRBD1 (5 bases). Germline loops: CDR1 MDHEN, CDR2 SYDVKM. Trimming removed 5 bases at V and 4 bases at J, with 11 bases between. There are 13 residues in the CDR3. In nucleotides, the CDR3 is TGTGCCAGCAGTATTGGGACTGCCACTGAAGCTTTCTTT. This sequence encodes CASSIGTATEAFF.

Comment on this clone: The sample holds other DNA sequences that translate to the same CDR3. The J gene is TRBJ2-4, the V gene TRBV2, with TRBD1 matching over 8 bases. Unmatched junction bases numbered 2, after V lost 6 bases and J lost 7 bases. The CDR3 totals 12 residues. Germline loops: CDR1 SNHLY, CDR2 FYNNEI. CDR3 in DNA: TGTGCCAGCAGCAGGACAGGGAACATTCAGTACTTC. Translating gives CASSRTGNIQYF.

CDR3 region: CASSVRGIAGEETQYF. CDR3 nucleotide sequence: TGTGCCAGCAGCGTCAGGGGAATAGCGGGAGAGGAGACCCAGTACTTC. This rearrangement joins TRBV9 to TRBJ2-5, with TRBD2 identical over 9 bases. Per germline, CDR1 SGDLS and CDR2 YYNGEE. J gave up 5 bases and V 2 bases, and 10 bases lay outside the gene matches. CDR3 length: 16 amino acids.

This chain joins TRBV25-1 and TRBJ2-3; D might be TRBD2 (7 bases). CDR3 length equals 15 residues. Germline loops: CDR1 MGHDK, CDR2 SYGVNS. V was clipped by 7 bases and J by 0 bases, with 14 bases between them. The CDR3 nucleotides are TGTGCCAGCACCCGAGGGGGGGCCAGCACAGATACGCAGTATTTT. This sequence encodes CASTRGGASTDTQYF.

With regard to this clone: Distinct nucleotide sequences in the sample also encode this CDR3. The genes are TRBV28 and TRBJ2-7; D is uncertain. Per the germline V gene, CDR1 is MDHEN and CDR2 is SYDVKM. The V end lost 6 bases, the J end lost 0 bases, and 9 bases lay between the germline ends. The CDR3 is made up of 13 amino acids. The CDR3: CASRDRSSYEQYF. CDR3 nucleotide sequence: TGTGCCAGCAGGGACCGTAGCTCCTACGAGCAGTACTTC.

The chain employs TRBV28 and TRBJ2-4; 7 nucleotides align to TRBD2. V trimming: 6 bases; J trimming: 8 bases; junction bases outside the gene matches: 13. Per germline, CDR1 MDHEN and CDR2 SYDVKM. The CDR3 extends over 15 amino acids. The CDR3 loop reads CASSAPWREIDIQYF. The CDR3 nucleotides read TGTGCCAGCAGCGCCCCTTGGCGGGAGATCGACATTCAGTACTTC.

Regarding this clone: The same CDR3 is also encoded by other DNA sequences in this sample. The chain links TRBV7-9 to TRBJ2-1, with a possible D match to TRBD2 (6 bases). The V end was cut by 1 base, the J end by 6 bases, with 7 bases between. CDR3 length: 13 residues. Germline CDR1 and CDR2: SEHNR and FQNEAQ (reference sequence). CDR3 sequence (DNA): TGTGCCAGCAGCTTAGGGGGAGGCAATGAGCAGTTCTTC. Protein: CASSLGGGNEQFF.

The rearrangement joins TRBV29-1 to TRBJ2-1; 9 bases are shared with TRBD2. The germline gives CDR1 SQVTM, CDR2 ANQGSEA. The CDR3 is made up of 14 amino acids. The V segment lost 7 bases and the J segment 9 bases; nucleotides outside the gene matches: 13. The CDR3 is CSAPRREGVGEQFF. CDR3 bases: TGCAGCGCCCCCCGGCGGGAGGGGGTTGGTGAGCAGTTCTTC.

V gene TRBV5-1 combines with J gene TRBJ2-1; TRBD2 agrees at 13 bases. The trim removed 3 bases at V and 4 bases at J, leaving 4 bases unmatched. This CDR3 contains 16 residues. In germline, CDR1 is SGHRS, CDR2 YFSETQ. The CDR3 protein is CASSSRLAGGYNEQFF. CDR3 DNA sequence: TGCGCCAGCAGCTCAAGACTAGCGGGAGGATACAATGAGCAGTTCTTC.